The sequence of this TCR beta chain was determined in a study of blood T cell repertoires in COVID-19. Produced via immunoSEQ multiplex PCR; TCRdb's table is partial and in-frame only. In the table there are some 150,000 clones, 80% to 90% of which are singletons. V gave up 1 base and J gave up 2 bases, with 8 bases separating them. Germline CDR1 reads LNHNV; CDR2 reads YYDKDF (reference sequence). The length of the CDR3 is 14 residues. In its sample, this clone was seen a few times. This clonotype was obtained from a man aged 35-49 years who had recovered from COVID-19. This rearrangement joins TRBV15 to TRBJ2-5; tentatively, D is TRBD1 (6 bases). Input material: peripheral blood. The CDR3 nucleotides are TGTGCCACCAGCAGAGGGGGGCAGCAAGAGACCCAGTACTTC. It encodes CATSRGGQQETQYF. Together with reference TRBV15 and TRBJ2-5, the CDR3 gives the full variable domain: DAMVIQNPRYQVTQFGKPVTLSCSQTLNHNVMYWYQQKSSQAPKLLFHYYDKDFNNEADTPDNFQSRRPNTSFCFLDIRSPGLGDTAMYLCATSRGGQQETQYFGPGTRLLVL.